The next 17 T cell receptor beta chains were all read from a single sample in a study of Graves' ophthalmopathy and Graves' hyperthyroidism. Beta-chain TCR CDR3 regions were amplified from RNA transcripts. HTBI-primed first-round RT-PCR preceded second-round multiplex PCR. TCRdb re-derived calls from the multiplex PCR reads in MiXCR, one entry per CDR3 protein. The sample has roughly 480,000 distinct CDR3 sequences, around 14% seen once. Specimen: blood. The receptors shown here come from a woman in her thirties with Graves' ophthalmopathy.

V and J are TRBV13 and TRBJ1-1; D possibly corresponds to TRBD1 (6 bases). Germline CDR1 PRHDT, CDR2 FYEKMQ (reference sequence). This CDR3 contains 14 residues. V was trimmed by 6 bases and J by 1 base, leaving 12 bases between them. The CDR3 loop reads CASRMTGKNTEAFF. Written as DNA, the CDR3 is TGTGCCAGCAGGATGACAGGAAAGAACACTGAAGCTTTCTTT.

At least ten counts were recorded for this clonotype. The V gene is TRBV2, the J gene TRBJ1-3; D remains ambiguous. Per the germline V gene, CDR1 is SNHLY and CDR2 is FYNNEI. CDR3 length: 13 amino acids. The ends were cut back, 8 bases at V and 0 bases at J, with 8 bases in the middle. This CDR3 reads CASESDSGNTIYF. CDR3 bases: TGTGCCAGCGAAAGTGACTCTGGAAACACCATATATTTT.

The chain couples TRBV11-2 to TRBJ2-1; the match to TRBD1 covers 8 bases. Germline V lookup: CDR1 SGHAT, CDR2 FQNNGV. Trimming removed 5 bases from V and 1 base from J; junction bases left unmatched: 7. CDR3 length: 16 residues. CDR3 sequence reads: CASSPRQGSSYNEQFF. The DNA of the CDR3 is TGTGCCAGCAGCCCAAGACAGGGGTCTTCCTACAATGAGCAGTTCTTC.

This clonotype was observed a few times. The CDR3 protein is CASRWTGGNTGELFF. CDR3 sequence (DNA): TGCGCCAGCAGGTGGACAGGGGGGAACACCGGGGAGCTGTTTTTT. This chain uses TRBV4-1 with TRBJ2-2; 10 bases are a match to TRBD1. The J segment lost 1 base and the V segment lost 6 bases, leaving 2 bases of the junction unmatched. This CDR3 region has 15 residues. Germline-derived CDR1 and CDR2 are MGHRA and YSYEKL.

The chain is built from TRBV28 and TRBJ2-5; 8 bases are shared with TRBD1. V gave up 3 bases and J gave up 3 bases; unmatched junction bases: 6. This CDR3 has 15 amino acids. The germline V gene has CDR1 MDHEN and CDR2 SYDVKM. The CDR3 nucleotides read TGTGCCAGCAGTTTTCTCAGGGGGCGGGAAGAGACCCAGTACTTC. It is translated as CASSFLRGREETQYF.

The sample holds many counts of this clonotype. The chain links TRBV12-3 or TRBV12-4 to TRBJ2-7; possibly TRBD2 for D (5 bases). The ends were cut back, 4 bases at V and 4 bases at J, with 11 bases in the middle. This CDR3 is built from 13 residues. This CDR3 reads CASSSSSAYEQYF. In DNA, the CDR3 is TGTGCCAGCAGTTCTAGCTCTGCGTACGAGCAGTACTTC.

This clonotype turned up a few times. One end of the junction fails to match germline, which may point to a read error. In DNA, the CDR3 is TGTGCTAGTGGTTTGGTACAAGGTAGCGGGGGCATAGAAGCCAAAAACATTAAGTACTTC. Its translation is CASGLVQGSGGIEAKNIKYF. This chain connects TRBV12-5 to TRBJ2-4; TRBD2 matches at 9 bases. Germline CDR1 and CDR2: LGHNT and FRNRAP. This CDR3 is 20 amino acids long.

This chain uses TRBV2 with TRBJ1-1; D gene ambiguous. With 2 bases removed from V and 2 bases from J, the gap between germline ends came to 6 bases. This CDR3 spans 13 amino acids. The V gene's germline CDR1 is SNHLY and CDR2 FYNNEI. The chain's CDR3 is CASSELPNTEAFF. CDR3 sequence (DNA): TGTGCCAGCAGTGAACTACCTAACACTGAAGCTTTCTTT.

At least ten counts were recorded for this clonotype. This may be a read error: a much more frequent sequence differs by one nucleotide. The conserved closing phenylalanine or tryptophan is absent in this CDR3, likely reflecting a read error. The chain couples TRBV11-2 to TRBJ2-5; D unclear. Looked up from germline, CDR1 is SGHAT and CDR2 is FQNNGV. V lost 4 bases and J lost 5, with 5 bases in between. The CDR3 contains 11 residues. Here the CDR3 DNA reads TGTGCCAGCAGCTCCGTGGAGACCCAGTACCTC. It encodes CASSSVETQYL.

V is TRBV2 and J is TRBJ1-1; D not certain. The CDR3 totals 14 residues. The germline CDR1 and CDR2 sequences are SNHLY and FYNNEI. The V gene lost 5 bases and the J gene lost 7 bases, with 17 bases spanning the gap. The CDR3 DNA is TGTGCCAGCAGTCGAGTTGGCGGGGTGGTTGAAGCTTTCTTT. Protein product: CASSRVGGVVEAFF.

This clonotype has at least ten counts. This chain connects TRBV5-1 to TRBJ2-7, with 9 nucleotides matching TRBD1. The CDR3 has 15 residues. Germline V gene lookup returns CDR1 SGHRS and CDR2 YFSETQ. Trimming at V came to 5 bases and at J to 5 bases, leaving 11 bases not matched to a gene. The CDR3 is CASSSTGTGFNEQYF. The CDR3 DNA reads TGCGCCAGCAGTTCTACCGGGACAGGGTTCAACGAGCAGTACTTC.

This clonotype has at least ten counts. This chain uses TRBV12-3 or TRBV12-4 with TRBJ1-5; weak D call: TRBD1 (5 bases). The CDR3 runs 13 residues. Trimming stripped 4 bases from V and 7 bases from J, with 11 bases between. The CDR3 DNA follows: TGTGCCAGCAGTTCTGGGGGGTTCCAGCCCCAGCATTTT. This gives the protein CASSSGGFQPQHF.

This chain connects TRBV2 to TRBJ1-1; a possible D gene is TRBD1 (6 bases). CDR1 SNHLY and CDR2 FYNNEI come from the germline V gene. The V and J ends lost 6 bases and 4 bases respectively, with 15 bases between them. This CDR3 comprises 14 residues. As DNA, the CDR3 is TGTGCCAGCAGGACCATGGAGGGGGGCACTGAAGCTTTCTTT. It is translated as CASRTMEGGTEAFF.

This clonotype appeared many times. This chain uses TRBV5-6 with TRBJ2-7; D is undetermined. Germline V CDR1 and CDR2: SGHDT, YYEEEE. V lost 4 bases and J 5 bases, leaving 16 bases between the germline ends. The CDR3 is 14 residues long. CDR3 DNA sequence: TGTGCCAGCAGCCACACGCCCCTTATTGACGAGCAGTACTTC. Its translation: CASSHTPLIDEQYF.

This clonotype was observed many times. The chain has TRBV6-2 or TRBV6-3 and TRBJ2-7; 8 positions agree with TRBD2. CDR3 length: 16 residues. Per the germline V gene, CDR1 is MNHEY and CDR2 is SVGEGT. The V gene end was trimmed by 7 bases and the J gene end by 2 bases; junction bases not matched to a gene: 13. Here the CDR3 reads CASTPTPRGGAYEQYF. CDR3 bases: TGTGCCAGCACCCCCACCCCCCGGGGGGGAGCCTACGAGCAGTACTTC.

This clonotype was counted many times. The rearrangement joins TRBV11-3 to TRBJ2-7; D is ambiguous. The CDR3 covers 14 residues. Looked up from germline, CDR1 is SGHNT and CDR2 is YENEEA. Trimming left V 1 base short and J 4 bases short, with 11 bases between. The CDR3 spells CASSLGWVAYEQYF. CDR3 DNA sequence: TGTGCCAGCAGCTTAGGTTGGGTGGCGTACGAGCAGTACTTC.

The chain combines TRBV27 with TRBJ2-3; TRBD1 might be the D (5 bases). Trimming pared 6 bases from V and 2 bases from J, leaving 18 bases between. The CDR3 contains 16 residues. Germline V gives CDR1 MNHEY, CDR2 SMNVEV (reference sequence). CDR3 sequence (DNA): TGTGCCAGCAGCCAAAGACAGCGACGGACCACAGATACGCAGTATTTT. It is translated as CASSQRQRRTTDTQYF.